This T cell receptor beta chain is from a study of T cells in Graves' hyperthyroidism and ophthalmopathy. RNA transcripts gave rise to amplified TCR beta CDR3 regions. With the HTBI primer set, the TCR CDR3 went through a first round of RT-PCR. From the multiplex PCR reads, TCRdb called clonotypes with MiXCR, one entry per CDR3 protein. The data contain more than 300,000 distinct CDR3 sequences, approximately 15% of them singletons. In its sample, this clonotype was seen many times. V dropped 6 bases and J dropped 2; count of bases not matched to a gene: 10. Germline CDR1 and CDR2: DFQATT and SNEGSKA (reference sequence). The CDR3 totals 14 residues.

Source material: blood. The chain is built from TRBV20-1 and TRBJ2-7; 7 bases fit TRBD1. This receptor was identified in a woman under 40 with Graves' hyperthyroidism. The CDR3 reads CSALTGAGTYEQYF. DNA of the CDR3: TGCAGTGCCCTTACAGGGGCCGGGACCTACGAGCAGTACTTC.